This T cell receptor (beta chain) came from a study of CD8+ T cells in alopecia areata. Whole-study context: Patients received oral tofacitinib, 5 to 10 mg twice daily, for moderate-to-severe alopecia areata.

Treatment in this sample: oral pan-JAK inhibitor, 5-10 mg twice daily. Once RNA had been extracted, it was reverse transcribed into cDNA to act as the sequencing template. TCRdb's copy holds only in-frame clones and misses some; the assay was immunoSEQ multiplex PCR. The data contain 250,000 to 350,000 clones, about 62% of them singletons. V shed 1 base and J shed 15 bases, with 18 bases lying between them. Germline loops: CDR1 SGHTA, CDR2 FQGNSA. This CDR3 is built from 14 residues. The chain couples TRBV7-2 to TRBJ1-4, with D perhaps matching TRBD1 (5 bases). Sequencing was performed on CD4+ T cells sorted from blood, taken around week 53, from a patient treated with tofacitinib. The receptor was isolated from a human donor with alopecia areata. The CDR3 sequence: CASSLGRPGTGMFF. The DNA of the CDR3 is TGTGCCAGCAGCTTAGGGAGACCCGGGACGGGAATGTTTTTT.